This is a list of T cell receptor beta chains from one sample in a study of blood T cell repertoires in COVID-19. Using immunoSEQ multiplex PCR, the repertoire was profiled, and TCRdb retains in-frame clones only, with some absent. The repertoire has around 70,000 clones, about nine tenths of them found once; the top ten carry approximately 28%. The sequencing sample was made of peripheral blood. These receptors were obtained from a woman older than 75 with active or convalescent COVID-19. Both conserved end residues are part of each CDR3. D genes are given only for firm matches. A row's size may be missing; if present it is once, few, many or a size class.

clone_size j_call d_call v_call cdr3_aa cdr3_nt
- TRBJ2-2 TRBD2 TRBV29-1 CSGKTSGTNTGELFF TGCAGCGGGAAAACTAGCGGCACGAACACCGGGGAGCTGTTTTTT
- TRBJ1-2 TRBD1 TRBV19 CASSSGQAAYGYTF TGTGCCAGTAGTTCCGGACAGGCCGCCTATGGCTACACCTTC
few TRBJ1-2 - TRBV5-6 CASIRFEAGGYTF TGTGCCAGCATCCGCTTCGAGGCTGGTGGCTACACCTTC
- TRBJ2-7 TRBD2 TRBV20-1 CSASRGDEQYF TGCAGTGCTAGCCGGGGGGACGAGCAGTACTTC
- TRBJ2-1 TRBD2 TRBV10-3 CATGGQGSYNEQFF TGTGCCACGGGGGGGCAGGGGTCCTACAATGAGCAGTTCTTC
once TRBJ2-3 TRBD2 TRBV19 CASRVGTSGGTDTQYF TGTGCCAGTAGAGTGGGGACCTCCGGGGGGACAGATACGCAGTATTTT
- TRBJ2-1 TRBD2 TRBV2 CASDDFLSGGANEQFF TGTGCCAGCGACGACTTCCTGAGCGGGGGGGCTAATGAGCAGTTCTTC
- TRBJ1-1 - TRBV19 CASSPQGVVTEAFF TGTGCCAGTAGTCCACAGGGCGTCGTCACTGAAGCTTTCTTT
once TRBJ2-2 TRBD2 TRBV9 CASSVGLASGGNTGELFF TGTGCCAGCAGCGTAGGCCTGGCTAGCGGGGGGAACACCGGGGAGCTGTTTTTT
few TRBJ2-7 - TRBV28 CASTSSYEQYF TGTGCCAGCACCAGCTCCTACGAGCAGTACTTC
- TRBJ1-2 - TRBV7-8 CASSLVVSGVGYGYTF TGTGCCAGCAGCTTAGTCGTGTCAGGGGTGGGTTATGGCTACACCTTC
few TRBJ1-2 - TRBV12-3/TRBV12-4 CASSRSTRGYTF TGTGCCAGCAGCCGAAGCACGCGAGGCTACACCTTC
- TRBJ2-5 TRBD2 TRBV19 CASSPSLAGGPEQETQYF TGTGCCAGTAGTCCCTCACTAGCGGGGGGCCCAGAACAAGAGACCCAGTACTTC
- TRBJ2-3 - TRBV18 CASSPPVTGTDTQYF TGTGCCAGCTCACCACCAGTCACAGGCACAGATACGCAGTATTTT
few TRBJ2-1 - TRBV6-1 CASSERLDEQFF TGTGCCAGCAGTGAAAGACTGGATGAGCAGTTCTTC
- TRBJ2-3 - TRBV3-1/TRBV3-2 CASSLTGGPIRTDTQYF TGTGCCAGCAGCCTGACCGGGGGGCCCATCAGGACAGATACGCAGTATTTT
- TRBJ2-2 - TRBV18 CASSPGTHDPTGELFF TGTGCCAGCTCACCGGGGACACACGATCCCACCGGGGAGCTGTTTTTT
- TRBJ1-2 - TRBV6-5 CASSLQGIGYTF TGTGCCAGCAGCCTTCAGGGAATTGGTTACACCTTC
- TRBJ1-5 TRBD1 TRBV27 CASNPTGGNSNQPQHF TGTGCCAGCAACCCTACAGGGGGAAATAGCAATCAGCCCCAGCATTTT
few TRBJ2-1 TRBD2 TRBV4-1 CASSRYLAGDNEQFF TGCGCCAGCAGCCGATACCTAGCGGGGGACAATGAGCAGTTCTTC
- TRBJ1-2 - TRBV7-2 CASSSPDRKGYTF TGTGCCAGCAGCTCCCCCGACAGGAAGGGCTACACCTTC
- TRBJ2-1 - TRBV20-1 CSASLPPGHNEQFF TGCAGTGCTAGTCTGCCCCCTGGGCACAATGAGCAGTTCTTC
- TRBJ1-2 - TRBV4-3 CASSQESPGHRYGYTF TGCGCCAGCAGCCAAGAAAGTCCGGGACACCGCTATGGCTACACCTTC
- TRBJ1-2 - TRBV5-4 CASSFTGGGYTF TGTGCCAGCAGCTTTACGGGGGGAGGCTACACCTTC
- TRBJ1-6 TRBD1 TRBV18 CASSPTDRGSTGSYNSPLHF TGTGCCAGCTCACCGACGGACAGGGGAAGTACAGGGTCCTATAATTCACCCCTCCACTTT
- TRBJ2-5 TRBD2 TRBV7-8 CASSLGSGGYRETQYF TGTGCCAGCAGCTTAGGTAGCGGGGGGTACAGAGAGACCCAGTACTTC
- TRBJ1-5 - TRBV7-2 CASSSTKQPQHF TGTGCCAGCAGCTCTACGAAGCAGCCCCAGCATTTT
- TRBJ1-5 - TRBV7-9 CASSLAGPQHF TGTGCCAGCAGCCTCGCCGGGCCCCAGCATTTT
- TRBJ1-6 TRBD1 TRBV9 CASSPEDRGGSPLHF TGTGCCAGCAGCCCGGAAGACAGGGGGGGTTCACCCCTCCACTTT
few TRBJ2-3 TRBD1 TRBV5-1 CASSLRQGFTDTQYF TGCGCCAGCAGCTTACGACAGGGGTTCACAGATACGCAGTATTTT
- TRBJ2-1 - TRBV12-3/TRBV12-4 CASSSDSVEQFF TGTGCCAGCAGTTCGGACAGCGTCGAGCAGTTCTTC
- TRBJ1-5 - TRBV10-3 CAPGAEPQHF TGTGCCCCAGGGGCGGAGCCCCAGCATTTT
- TRBJ2-2 TRBD2 TRBV7-3 CASRTSGGSGELFF TGTGCCAGCCGGACTAGCGGGGGGTCCGGGGAGCTGTTTTTT
- TRBJ1-5 TRBD1 TRBV3-1/TRBV3-2 CASSQADRGQPQHF TGTGCCAGCAGCCAAGCGGACAGGGGTCAGCCCCAGCATTTT
- TRBJ2-1 TRBD2 TRBV7-9 CASSYAGTSGGDEQFF TGTGCCAGCAGCTACGCCGGGACTAGCGGGGGGGATGAGCAGTTCTTC